The source of this T cell receptor beta chain is a study of T-cell reconstitution after alpha-beta-depleted transplantation in children. Study-wide results and limits: Several hundred expanded graft clones reportedly supplied alpha-beta T cells about two months after transplant.

Molecular barcoding with unique molecular identifiers was used for the TCRbeta library. MiXCR, run by TCRdb on the PCR reads, gives a single entry per CDR3 protein. This sample has over 200,000 distinct CDR3 sequences, with roughly a tenth found just once. V was trimmed by 4 bases and J by 3 bases, leaving 13 bases between them. This CDR3 spans 14 amino acids. Looked up from germline, CDR1 is SEHNR and CDR2 is FQNEAQ (reference sequence). The table lists this clonotype with many counts. Its target is unknown. The source of this sequence is a child less than two years old with acute myeloid leukemia, due to receive a stem cell transplant. The sample consisted of PBMCs, taken before TCRalphabeta/CD19-depleted stem cell transplant. This chain connects TRBV7-9 to TRBJ2-7; D may correspond to TRBD1 or TRBD2 (6 bases each). The CDR3 region is CASSSWGASYEQYF. In DNA form, the CDR3 reads TGTGCCAGCAGCTCCTGGGGGGCCAGCTACGAGCAGTACTTC.